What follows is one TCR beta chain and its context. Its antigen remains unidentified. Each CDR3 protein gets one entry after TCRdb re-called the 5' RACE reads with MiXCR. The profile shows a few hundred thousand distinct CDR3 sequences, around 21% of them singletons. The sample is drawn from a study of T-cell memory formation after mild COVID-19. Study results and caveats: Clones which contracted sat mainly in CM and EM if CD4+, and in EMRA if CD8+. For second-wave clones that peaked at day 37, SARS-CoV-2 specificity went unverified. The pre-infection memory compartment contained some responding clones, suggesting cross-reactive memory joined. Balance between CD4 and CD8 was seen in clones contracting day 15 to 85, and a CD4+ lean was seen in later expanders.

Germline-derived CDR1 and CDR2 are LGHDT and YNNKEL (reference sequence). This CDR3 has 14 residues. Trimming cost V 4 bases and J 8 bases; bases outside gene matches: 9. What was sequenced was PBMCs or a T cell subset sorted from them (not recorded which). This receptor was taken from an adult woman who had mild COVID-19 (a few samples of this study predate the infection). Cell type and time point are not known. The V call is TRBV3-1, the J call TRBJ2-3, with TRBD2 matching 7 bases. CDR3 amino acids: CASSLTLAFGTQYF. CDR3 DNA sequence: TGTGCCAGCAGCCTTACACTAGCGTTTGGTACGCAGTATTTT.